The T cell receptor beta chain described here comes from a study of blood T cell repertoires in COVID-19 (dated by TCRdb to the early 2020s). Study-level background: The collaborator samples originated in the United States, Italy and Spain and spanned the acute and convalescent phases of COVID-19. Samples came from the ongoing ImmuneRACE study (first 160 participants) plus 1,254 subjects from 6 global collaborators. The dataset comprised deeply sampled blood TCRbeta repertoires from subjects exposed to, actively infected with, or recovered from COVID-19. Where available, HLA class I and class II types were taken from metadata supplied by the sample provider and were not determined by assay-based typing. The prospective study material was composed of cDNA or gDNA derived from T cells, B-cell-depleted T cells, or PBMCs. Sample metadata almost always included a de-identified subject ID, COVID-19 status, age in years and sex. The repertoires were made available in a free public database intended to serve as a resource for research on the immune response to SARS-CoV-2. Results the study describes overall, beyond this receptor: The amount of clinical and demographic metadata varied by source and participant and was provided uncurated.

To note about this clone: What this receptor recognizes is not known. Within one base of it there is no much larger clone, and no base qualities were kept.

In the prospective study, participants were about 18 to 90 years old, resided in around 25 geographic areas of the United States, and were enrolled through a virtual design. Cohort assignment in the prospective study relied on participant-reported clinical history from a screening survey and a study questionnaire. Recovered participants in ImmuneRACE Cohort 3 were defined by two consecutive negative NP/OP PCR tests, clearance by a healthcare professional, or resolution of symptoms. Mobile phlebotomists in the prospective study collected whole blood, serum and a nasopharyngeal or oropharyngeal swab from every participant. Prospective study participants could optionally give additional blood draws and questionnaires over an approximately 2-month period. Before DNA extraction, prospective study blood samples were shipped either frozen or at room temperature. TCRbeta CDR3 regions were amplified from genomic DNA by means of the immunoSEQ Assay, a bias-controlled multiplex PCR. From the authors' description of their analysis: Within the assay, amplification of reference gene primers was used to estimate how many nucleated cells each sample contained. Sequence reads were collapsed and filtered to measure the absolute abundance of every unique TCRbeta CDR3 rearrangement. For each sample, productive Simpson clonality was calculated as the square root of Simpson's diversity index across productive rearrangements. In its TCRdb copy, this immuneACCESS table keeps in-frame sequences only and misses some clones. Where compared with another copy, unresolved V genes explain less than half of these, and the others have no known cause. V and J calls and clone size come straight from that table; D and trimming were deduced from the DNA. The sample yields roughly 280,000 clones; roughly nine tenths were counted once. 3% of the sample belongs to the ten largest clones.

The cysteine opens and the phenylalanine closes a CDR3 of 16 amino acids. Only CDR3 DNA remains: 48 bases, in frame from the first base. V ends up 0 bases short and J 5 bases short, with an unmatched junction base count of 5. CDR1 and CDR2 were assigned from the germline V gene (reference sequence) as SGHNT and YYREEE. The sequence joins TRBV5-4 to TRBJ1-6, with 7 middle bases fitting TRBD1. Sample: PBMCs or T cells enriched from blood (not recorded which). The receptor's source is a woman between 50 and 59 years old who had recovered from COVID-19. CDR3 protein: CASSLGGTAHNSPLHF. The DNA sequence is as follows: TGTGCCAGCAGCTTGGGCGGGACAGCCCATAATTCACCCCTCCACTTT.